Below, one TCR beta chain is given with its context. The antigen remains unidentified. The data were obtained in a study of shared clonotypes between healthy human individuals. Study details: Two women and three men aged 18 to 49 made up the donors.

TCRdb's table, derived via immunoSEQ multiplex PCR, lists solely in-frame clones and lacks some. The table lists about 1.5 million clones, 95% to 99% of them singletons. Study outcomes and limitations: Generation probabilities of non-shared clonotypes were lower (relative to those shared by all four donors).

The CDR3 spans 13 residues. In germline, CDR1 is SGHVS, CDR2 FNYEAQ. The germline V and J ends were trimmed by 1 base and 5 bases, with 7 bases remaining between them. The rearrangement joins TRBV7-6 to TRBJ2-3, with no clear D. The source is a man aged 25-45 years in good health. Sequencing was performed on naive CD4+ T cells sorted from blood. Documented subset: CD45RA+ positively selected. The CDR3 bases are TGTGCCAGCAGCTTAGGGACGCAAGATACGCAGTATTTT. This gives the protein CASSLGTQDTQYF. The whole variable domain, filled in from reference TRBV7-6 and TRBJ2-3, reads GAGVSQSPRYKVTKRGQDVALRCDPISGHVSLYWYRQALGQGPEFLTYFNYEAQQDKSGLPNDRFSAERPEGSISTLTIQRTEQRDSAMYRCASSLGTQDTQYFGPGTRLTVL.